The rows below give T cell receptor beta chains drawn from one sample of a study of cytomegalovirus exposure and HLA in healthy donors. This table comes from immunoSEQ multiplex PCR, and its TCRdb copy is limited to in-frame clones, with some not included. The sample holds 150,000 to 200,000 clones; roughly 79% are singletons and the top ten take 4.9%. The source material was PBMCs. The receptors stem from a woman between 18 and 29 years old in good health and CMV-seropositive. The CDR3 runs from the conserved cysteine through the conserved F or W. The order of the fields is CDR3 DNA, CDR3 protein, clone size, CDR3 length, V gene, J gene, D gene. D genes are given only for firm matches. Not every row has a clone size; where given, it reads once, few, many or a size class.

TGCGCCAGCAGCCAAGATTACGGGACACACCTGAACACTGAAGCTTTCTTT	CASSQDYGTHLNTEAFF	NA	17	TRBV4-1	TRBJ1-1	NA
TGCGCCAGTAGCCCGACAGGGGCCGGTGAGCAGTTCTTC	CASSPTGAGEQFF	NA	13	TRBV5-1	TRBJ2-1	TRBD1
TGTGCCAGCAGCTTAGATTCTAGACAGGGGGACGAGCAGTACTTC	CASSLDSRQGDEQYF	NA	15	TRBV11-2	TRBJ2-7	TRBD1
TGTGCCAGCAGCAAGTTTACAGGGGCCGACCGCTACACCTTC	CASSKFTGADRYTF	NA	14	TRBV7-6	TRBJ1-2	TRBD1
TGTGCCAGTAGTATAGGACTCACAGGAAACCAAGAGACCCAGTACTTC	CASSIGLTGNQETQYF	NA	16	TRBV19	TRBJ2-5	NA
TGTGCCAGTAGTATTTCATCAGGCCCTCCCTCCGAAGCTTTCTTT	CASSISSGPPSEAFF	NA	15	TRBV19	TRBJ1-1	NA
TGTGCCAGTAGTAACGGACAGGGAGCGAACACTGAAGCTTTCTTT	CASSNGQGANTEAFF	few	15	TRBV19	TRBJ1-1	TRBD1
TGTGCCAGTAGTATAATCCGACAGGGACAAGTTAGCACAGATACGCAGTATTTT	CASSIIRQGQVSTDTQYF	NA	18	TRBV19	TRBJ2-3	TRBD1
TGTGCCAGCAGCGTACGGGGGGCTAACACAGATACGCAGTATTTT	CASSVRGANTDTQYF	NA	15	TRBV9	TRBJ2-3	NA
TGTGCCAGCAGCCAAATTCCCTGGAGGGGATCCTACAATGAGCAGTTCTTC	CASSQIPWRGSYNEQFF	NA	17	TRBV14	TRBJ2-1	NA
TGTGCCAGCGCAGGGTATACTAACACCGGGGAGCTGTTTTTT	CASAGYTNTGELFF	few	14	TRBV2	TRBJ2-2	NA
TGCGCCAGCAGCTCCCGACAGGGGGGCTACGAGCAGTACTTC	CASSSRQGGYEQYF	NA	14	TRBV5-1	TRBJ2-7	TRBD1
TGTGCCAGCAGTTACTCCGGGGGGCACGAGCAGTACTTC	CASSYSGGHEQYF	NA	13	TRBV6-5	TRBJ2-7	NA
TGTGCCAGTAGTCCAGGACAGGAGAGCGATGAGCAGTTCTTC	CASSPGQESDEQFF	NA	14	TRBV19	TRBJ2-1	TRBD1
TGTGCCAGCAGTACCCAAGGGGGAAAAGAGACCCAGTACTTC	CASSTQGGKETQYF	NA	14	TRBV28	TRBJ2-5	NA
TGCGCCAGCAGCTTGGACGGGGCTGGAAACACCATATATTTT	CASSLDGAGNTIYF	NA	14	TRBV5-1	TRBJ1-3	NA
TGTGCCAGCATGGTACAGGGTACCTATAATTCACCCCTCCACTTT	CASMVQGTYNSPLHF	NA	15	TRBV5-8	TRBJ1-6	NA
TGTGCTAGCAGCCAAGAACAGGGGAAGCAGTACTTC	CASSQEQGKQYF	NA	12	TRBV7-7	TRBJ2-7	TRBD1
TGTGCCAGCAGTTTAGCGATGGGGGGAAGACAGCCCCAGCATTTT	CASSLAMGGRQPQHF	NA	15	TRBV28	TRBJ1-5	NA
TGTGCCAGCAGTCTTACAGGGACCTCTGGAAACACCATATATTTT	CASSLTGTSGNTIYF	NA	15	TRBV6-5	TRBJ1-3	NA
TGTGCCGTCACCTCGGGACAGCGGAACACTGAAGCTTTCTTT	CAVTSGQRNTEAFF	NA	14	TRBV10-3	TRBJ1-1	TRBD1
TGTGCCAGCAGCCAAGATCTTTACAATGAGCAGTTCTTC	CASSQDLYNEQFF	NA	13	TRBV4-2	TRBJ2-1	NA
TGTGCCAGCTCACGCGGACAGGCGAACGTTGACGAGCAGTACTTC	CASSRGQANVDEQYF	NA	15	TRBV18	TRBJ2-7	TRBD1
TGTGCCAGTATGGGGACAGGGATCATGAACACTGAAGCTTTCTTT	CASMGTGIMNTEAFF	NA	15	TRBV19	TRBJ1-1	TRBD1
TGCGCCAGCAGGTATCACTGGGGGGAAGAGACCCAGTACTTC	CASRYHWGEETQYF	NA	14	TRBV5-1	TRBJ2-5	NA
TGTGCCAGCACCATTCCAGGGGCGTTAAGCTACACCTTC	CASTIPGALSYTF	NA	13	TRBV6-6	TRBJ1-2	NA
TGCGCCAGCAGCCCCTGGACGCGGGAAAGCTTCGAAGCTTTCTTT	CASSPWTRESFEAFF	NA	15	TRBV4-1	TRBJ1-1	NA
TGTGCCAGCACCCCCCATCGGACTAGCGGGGGGTCCAACAGGTATTTT	CASTPHRTSGGSNRYF	NA	16	TRBV7-8	TRBJ2-3	TRBD2